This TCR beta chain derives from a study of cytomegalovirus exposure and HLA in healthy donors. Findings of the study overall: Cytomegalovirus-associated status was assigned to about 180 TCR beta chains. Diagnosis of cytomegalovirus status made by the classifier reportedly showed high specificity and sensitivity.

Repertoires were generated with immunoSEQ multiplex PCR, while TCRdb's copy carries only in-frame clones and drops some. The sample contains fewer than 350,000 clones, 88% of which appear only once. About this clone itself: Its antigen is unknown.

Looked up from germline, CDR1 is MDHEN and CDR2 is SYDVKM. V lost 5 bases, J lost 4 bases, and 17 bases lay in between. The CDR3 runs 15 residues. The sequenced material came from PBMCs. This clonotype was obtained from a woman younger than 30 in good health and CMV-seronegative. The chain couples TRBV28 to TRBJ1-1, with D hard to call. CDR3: CASSPGHGEFTEAFF. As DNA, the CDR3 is TGTGCCAGCAGTCCCGGGCATGGGGAGTTCACTGAAGCTTTCTTT.